This T cell receptor (beta chain) comes out of a study of blood T cell repertoires in COVID-19. Study information: Sites across the United States, Italy and Spain contributed samples from acute and convalescent COVID-19. Sample material is recorded as cDNA or gDNA derived from T cells, B-cell-depleted T cells, or PBMCs.

V lost 3 bases to trimming and J lost 1 base; unmatched junction nucleotides: 0. The CDR3 is 14 residues long. Germline CDR1 and CDR2: SGHRS and YFSETQ. Authors' data handling: From reference gene primer amplification, estimates of nucleated cell counts were derived. The repertoire was sequenced with immunoSEQ multiplex PCR; TCRdb's copy has only in-frame clones and lacks some. That table supplies the V and J calls and clone size; D and trimming were determined from the DNA. The table includes a few hundred thousand clones, roughly nine tenths detected once. The sequencing input was peripheral blood. V gene TRBV5-1 combines with J gene TRBJ2-5; 10 bases align to TRBD2. This clonotype was sampled from a woman aged 30 to 39 with COVID-19, enrolled during active disease. The CDR3 loop is CASSSSGGQETQYF. CDR3 in DNA: TGCGCCAGCAGCTCTAGCGGGGGCCAAGAGACCCAGTACTTC. The variable domain in full, with the rest retrieved from reference TRBV5-1 and TRBJ2-5, is KAGVTQTPRYLIKTRGQQVTLSCSPISGHRSVSWYQQTPGQGLQFLFEYFSETQRNKGNFPGRFSGRQFSNSRSEMNVSTLELGDSALYLCASSSSGGQETQYFGPGTRLLVL.